Shown below are 10 T cell receptor beta chains from a single sample sequenced in a study of blood T cell repertoires in COVID-19. Sequencing was performed with immunoSEQ multiplex PCR; in TCRdb, only in-frame clones are kept and a portion is missing. The sample carries about 170,000 clones, just under 95% recorded once. The sequenced sample was peripheral blood. These TCRs come from a woman aged 45-60 years with acute or convalescent COVID-19.

The chain carries TRBV10-3 and TRBJ1-2; 7 bases align to TRBD1. Trimming took 2 bases from V and 8 from J; bases not matched to a gene: 11. The germline gives CDR1 ENHRY, CDR2 SYGVKD. The CDR3 contains 15 residues. In DNA form, the CDR3 reads TGTGCCATCAGTGAGCTGACAGGGCCCGTAGACGGCTACACCTTC. It translates to CAISELTGPVDGYTF.

The gene calls are TRBV27 and TRBJ2-7; D perhaps matches TRBD1 (5 bases). The CDR3 runs 13 residues. CDR1 MNHEY and CDR2 SMNVEV come from the germline V gene (reference sequence). Trimming removed 4 bases from V and 0 bases from J, with 7 bases in between. CDR3 coding DNA: TGTGCCAGCAGTTGGGGCGCCTCCTACGAGCAGTACTTC. It yields the protein CASSWGASYEQYF.

The genes are TRBV2 and TRBJ1-3, with TRBD1 identical over 9 bases. The CDR3 has 13 residues. Germline lookup yields CDR1 SNHLY and CDR2 FYNNEI. Trimming took 7 bases from V and 4 from J; bases not matched to a gene: 2. For the CDR3, the DNA is TGTGCCAGCACACAGGGGGCCGGAAACACCATATATTTT. This encodes CASTQGAGNTIYF.

Only one count was recorded for this clone. V usage is TRBV13 and J usage is TRBJ2-4; 10 bases line up with TRBD1. The CDR3 runs to 19 residues. Germline CDR1 and CDR2: PRHDT and FYEKMQ (reference sequence). V gave up 5 bases and J gave up 2 bases; unmatched junction bases: 15. The CDR3 spells CASSTGGTGVITTKNIQYF. The CDR3 bases are TGTGCCAGCAGCACCGGCGGGACAGGGGTCATTACGACCAAAAACATTCAGTACTTC.

The chain joins TRBV7-9 to TRBJ2-7; D may be TRBD2 (6 bases). The CDR3 length is 13 residues. The V gene's germline CDR1 is SEHNR and CDR2 FQNEAQ (reference sequence). V lost 6 bases and J lost 2, with 11 bases in between. The CDR3 region has the DNA TGTGCCAGCAGGGGGGGAGCAACCTACGAGCAGTACTTC. It encodes CASRGGATYEQYF.

The rearrangement joins TRBV3-1 (or the pseudogene TRBV3-2) to TRBJ2-7; 10 bases align to TRBD1. V dropped 3 bases and J dropped 6; count of bases not matched to a gene: 5. The CDR3 consists of 14 residues. CDR1 LGHDT and CDR2 YNNKEL come from the germline V gene (reference sequence). The CDR3 reads CASSQGQGRFEQYF. The CDR3 DNA sequence: TGTGCCAGCAGCCAGGGACAGGGGCGTTTCGAGCAGTACTTC.

The CDR3 reads CATSDLLRGVNEQFF. As DNA, the CDR3 is TGTGCCACCAGTGATTTGTTAAGAGGAGTGAATGAGCAGTTCTTC. The J gene is TRBJ2-1, the V gene TRBV24-1; D remains unclear. CDR1 and CDR2 (germline): KGHDR, SFDVKD. V dropped 0 bases and J dropped 7 bases, with 12 bases sitting between them. This CDR3 comprises 15 residues.

The V and J genes are TRBV10-3 and TRBJ2-5; 11 nucleotides agree with TRBD2. Germline assignment: CDR1 ENHRY and CDR2 SYGVKD. The V gene end was trimmed by 6 bases and the J gene end by 5 bases; junction bases not matched to a gene: 8. CDR3 length: 15 residues. The CDR3, as DNA: TGTGCCATCAGCCCTAGCGGGAGGTCGTACGAGACCCAGTACTTC. Encoded protein: CAISPSGRSYETQYF.

The V call is TRBV30, the J call TRBJ2-1; D possibly corresponds to TRBD1 (6 bases). This CDR3 is 13 amino acids long. V was pared by 5 bases and J by 7 bases, with 15 bases between. Germline V gives CDR1 GTSNPN, CDR2 SVGIG (reference sequence). This CDR3 reads CAWVEVRGNEQFF. Here the CDR3 DNA reads TGTGCCTGGGTCGAAGTGAGGGGGAATGAGCAGTTCTTC.

This clone was seen only a few times. This chain links TRBV28 with TRBJ2-7, with 12 positions matching TRBD2. V gave up 3 bases and J gave up 0 bases; unmatched junction bases: 12. The germline CDR1 and CDR2 sequences are MDHEN and SYDVKM. The length of the CDR3 is 19 residues. CDR3 loop: CASSFKSGTSGPSSYEQYF. The CDR3 DNA reads TGTGCCAGCAGTTTCAAGTCCGGGACTAGCGGGCCTAGCTCCTACGAGCAGTACTTC.